The 5 T cell receptor beta chains given below trace back to one sample, sequenced in a study of shared clonotypes between healthy human individuals (TCRdb year 2020). Libraries were prepared through the immunoSEQ multiplex PCR assay. Imported from immuneACCESS, the table was reduced by TCRdb to in-frame sequences with V and J called. These copies leave out some clones; in studies compared against another copy, an unresolved V gene accounts for under half, and the cause of the remainder is not known. The sample profile shows about 450,000 clones; roughly 83% of them were found once. Clones ranked in the top ten supply around 13% of the sample. Sequencing was done on a sample of PBMCs. These receptors were obtained from a woman in her thirties or forties in good health. Some clones in this sample may be carry-over from other donors' samples.

The rearrangement uses TRBV30 and TRBJ1-1; D ambiguous. Germline CDR1 reads GTSNPN; CDR2 reads SVGIG (reference sequence). V shed 1 base and J shed 1 base, with 7 bases lying between them. The CDR3 is 13 residues long. CDR3 amino acids: CAWSAFGNTEAFF. The CDR3 nucleotides read TGTGCCTGGAGTGCCTTCGGGAACACTGAAGCTTTCTTT.

This chain joins TRBV21-1 and TRBJ1-4. TRBV21-1 is marked as a pseudogene. This CDR3 has 14 amino acids. Here the CDR3 reads CASSKGAEGEKLFF. CDR3 nucleotide sequence: TGTGCCAGCAGCAAAGGTGCAGAAGGTGAAAAACTGTTTTTT.

Only a few counts were recorded for this clone. The chain combines TRBV19 with TRBJ2-1; 9 positions match TRBD2. The germline CDR1 and CDR2 sequences are LNHDA and SQIVND (reference sequence). V lost 3 bases and J lost 4; bases outside the gene matches: 13. The CDR3 totals 18 residues. The CDR3 sequence: CASSISATSGSVYNEQFF. The CDR3, as DNA: TGTGCCAGTAGTATCAGCGCGACTAGCGGATCTGTTTACAATGAGCAGTTCTTC.

The J gene is TRBJ1-5, the V gene TRBV19, with D perhaps TRBD1 (6 bases). CDR1 and CDR2 (germline): LNHDA, SQIVND (reference sequence). V lost 3 bases, J lost 5 bases, and 17 bases lay in between. This CDR3 has 16 amino acids. This chain's CDR3 is CASSIGRNPGDQPQHF. CDR3 bases: TGTGCCAGTAGTATCGGTAGGAACCCAGGGGATCAGCCCCAGCATTTT.

This clone was found a few times. The CDR3 protein is CASSASTPHGTDTQYF. CDR3 nucleotides: TGTGCCAGCAGCGCCAGCACACCCCACGGCACAGATACGCAGTATTTT. V and J are TRBV7-2 and TRBJ2-3; D is undetermined. Germline V gene data show CDR1 as SGHTA and CDR2 as FQGNSA. Trimming cost V 5 bases and J 1 base, with 16 bases left between them. This CDR3 contains 16 residues.